This TCR beta chain was sequenced for a study of T cell clonality in common variable immunodeficiency. Losses at the gene ends were 0 bases for V and 3 bases for J; bases not matched to a gene: 6. The CDR3 sequence is 15 residues long. The germline gives CDR1 SGHDT, CDR2 YYEEEE. Using immunoSEQ multiplex PCR, the repertoire was profiled, and TCRdb retains in-frame clones only, with some absent. Sampling found tens of thousands of clones, none seen once. This clone was observed many times. The read stops 3 residues short of the end of the CDR3; the missing end is completed from the germline J gene. The clonotype originates from a person aged 18 to 75 in good health. This rearrangement joins TRBV5-6 to TRBJ2-7; TRBD2 matches at 7 bases. Sequencing was carried out using peripheral blood mononuclear cells. The CDR3 sequence: CASSLAPGGFYEQYF. CDR3 DNA, as far as it was read: TGTGCCAGCAGCTTGGCCCCGGGGGGATTCTACGAG.